The 18 T cell receptor beta chains below were found in one sample sequenced in a study of blood T cell repertoires in COVID-19. The protocol was immunoSEQ multiplex PCR, while the TCRdb copy is restricted to in-frame clones and leaves out a portion. There are approximately 190,000 clones in the sample; 88% occur only once, and under 2.5% lies in the top ten. The specimen sequenced was peripheral blood. These receptors all come from a man aged 65 to 79 with active or convalescent COVID-19.

The CDR3 DNA is TGTGCCAGCAGCTTAGGTGCTGTTAGCACCTACGAGCAGTACTTC. Translated, it gives CASSLGAVSTYEQYF. The chain is built from TRBV11-2 and TRBJ2-7; D not certain. This CDR3 contains 15 residues. CDR1 and CDR2 from the germline V gene are SGHAT and FQNNGV. The V end lost 1 base, the J end lost 2 bases, and 12 bases lay between the germline ends.

CDR3 in DNA: TGTGCCAGCAGCTTGTCTTACGAGGGGGCGGTTGTTAAGCCCCAGCATTTT. Its translation: CASSLSYEGAVVKPQHF. The rearrangement joins TRBV5-5 to TRBJ1-5; 7 nucleotides line up with TRBD1. The CDR3 has 17 amino acids. Germline CDR1 and CDR2: SGHKS and YYEKEE (reference sequence). V trimming: 1 base; J trimming: 8 bases; junction bases outside the gene matches: 15.

V and J are TRBV19 and TRBJ1-4; D not certain. V lost 1 base, J lost 4 bases, and 4 bases lay in between. The CDR3 runs to 13 residues. In germline, CDR1 is LNHDA, CDR2 SQIVND (reference sequence). The CDR3 DNA is TGTGCCAGTAGTATAGGTCTTAATGAAAAACTGTTTTTT. Residues: CASSIGLNEKLFF.

This clone has a single count. The chain links TRBV28 to TRBJ1-5, with 7 nucleotides matching TRBD1. V dropped 5 bases and J dropped 0; count of bases not matched to a gene: 13. The CDR3 is 18 amino acids. CDR1 is MDHEN and CDR2 is SYDVKM in the germline V gene. Written as DNA, the CDR3 is TGTGCCAGCAGTCAATCCGCCCGGGACAGATATAGCAATCAGCCCCAGCATTTT. Protein sequence: CASSQSARDRYSNQPQHF.

The rearrangement joins TRBV27 to TRBJ2-7; 7 nucleotides align to TRBD1. Germline-derived CDR1 and CDR2 are MNHEY and SMNVEV (reference sequence). The length of the CDR3 is 16 residues. V lost 6 bases to trimming and J lost 7 bases; unmatched junction nucleotides: 18. The DNA for the CDR3 is TGTGCCAGCAGCTTACAACCCTGGGACAGAGGGGTAGAGCAGTACTTC. Protein product: CASSLQPWDRGVEQYF.

This clone was observed once. The chain recombines TRBV28 with TRBJ2-1; 8 bases are shared with TRBD1. The CDR3 runs 15 residues. Germline V gives CDR1 MDHEN, CDR2 SYDVKM. V shed 8 bases and J 7 bases; nucleotides not matched to a gene: 13. CDR3 DNA: TGTGCCAGCGAAGGGTACGCAGGGGGCTCGAATGAGCAGTTCTTC. Amino acids: CASEGYAGGSNEQFF.

This clone was observed once. The chain carries TRBV5-1 and TRBJ2-1; 14 bases match TRBD2. Unmatched junction bases numbered 4, after V lost 3 bases and J lost 5 bases. The germline gives CDR1 SGHRS, CDR2 YFSETQ. CDR3 length equals 16 residues. The chain's CDR3 is CASSSGLAGAHNEQFF. CDR3 DNA: TGCGCCAGCAGCTCGGGACTAGCGGGGGCACACAATGAGCAGTTCTTC.

This rearrangement joins TRBV4-1 to TRBJ2-3, with 10 bases identical to TRBD2. V lost 4 bases to trimming and J lost 0 bases; unmatched junction nucleotides: 7. Germline V gene lookup returns CDR1 MGHRA and CDR2 YSYEKL. The CDR3 is 17 amino acids. The DNA for the CDR3 is TGCGCCAGCAGCCTACTCGGACTAGCGGTTAGCACAGATACGCAGTATTTT. As protein: CASSLLGLAVSTDTQYF.

This clone was observed once. The genes are TRBV11-3 and TRBJ2-2; 8 bases match TRBD2. In germline, CDR1 is SGHNT, CDR2 YENEEA. The CDR3 totals 18 residues. After removal of 4 bases from V and 5 bases from J, the junction contained 15 bases not matched to a gene. DNA for the CDR3: TGTGCCAGCAGCTCCGACCTTCTTGGGCGGGAGGTTACCGGGGAGCTGTTTTTT. Its translation: CASSSDLLGREVTGELFF.

About this clone: This sample also contains other DNA sequences that code for the same CDR3. This rearrangement joins TRBV5-4 to TRBJ2-3; 13 bases map to TRBD2. This CDR3 comprises 16 residues. Germline V gene lookup returns CDR1 SGHNT and CDR2 YYREEE (reference sequence). V was clipped by 3 bases and J by 5 bases; unmatched bases: 6. In DNA form, the CDR3 reads TGTGCCAGCAGCTCCGGACTAGCGGGAGATGGAGATACGCAGTATTTT. Translated: CASSSGLAGDGDTQYF. The full variable domain, in which reference TRBV5-4 and TRBJ2-3 provide the parts outside the CDR3, is ETGVTQSPTHLIKTRGQQVTLRCSSQSGHNTVSWYQQALGQGPQFIFQYYREEENGRGNFPPRFSGLQFPNYSSELNVNALELDDSALYLCASSSGLAGDGDTQYFGPGTRLTVL.

The chain combines TRBV5-1 with TRBJ1-1; 8 nucleotides agree with TRBD1. This CDR3 has 14 amino acids. V was pared by 5 bases and J by 5 bases, with 8 bases of the junction left unmatched. Germline V gives CDR1 SGHRS, CDR2 YFSETQ. Written as DNA, the CDR3 is TGCGCCAGCAGGTCTGGACAGGGAGGGACTGAAGCTTTCTTT. Residues: CASRSGQGGTEAFF.

V and J are TRBV7-2 and TRBJ2-7, with 7 bases lining up with TRBD1. The germline V gene encodes CDR1 SGHTA and CDR2 FQGNSA. This CDR3 has 14 amino acids. The V and J ends lost 8 bases and 6 bases, in that order; junction bases with no gene match: 13. CDR3: CASGPGTVLTEQYF. The CDR3 DNA sequence: TGTGCCAGCGGACCCGGGACAGTACTTACCGAGCAGTACTTC.

This chain uses TRBV18 with TRBJ1-2; 7 bases are shared with TRBD1. Trimming at V came to 3 bases and at J to 3 bases, leaving 7 bases not matched to a gene. CDR1 is KGHSH and CDR2 is LQKENI in the germline V gene. The CDR3 extends over 15 amino acids. The CDR3 reads CASSPYRGTDYGYTF. The CDR3 DNA sequence: TGTGCCAGCTCACCTTACAGGGGCACGGACTATGGCTACACCTTC.

This clone was detected a few times. It is likely a read error, because the conserved phenylalanine at the end of the CDR3 is missing. It is unclear where the CDR3 begins or ends on the DNA, so no DNA is shown, and the CDR3 is as TCRdb lists it. The chain employs TRBV19 and TRBJ2-7; the table's D gene call, TRBD1, was not cross checked with the DNA. Per the germline V gene, CDR1 is LNHDA and CDR2 is SQIVND (reference sequence). The CDR3 totals 9 residues, both ends included. The CDR3 sequence: CAEVPDRAY.

This clone was recorded once. V is TRBV7-2 and J is TRBJ2-3, with TRBD2 identical over 9 bases. Germline trimming cut 0 bases from V and 3 bases from J; bases unmatched to any gene: 7. Germline CDR1 reads SGHTA; CDR2 reads FQGNSA. The CDR3 runs 17 residues. CDR3 amino acids: CASSLAGASGVTDTQYF. The CDR3 nucleotides read TGTGCCAGCAGCTTAGCCGGGGCTAGCGGGGTGACAGATACGCAGTATTTT.

This clone was seen a handful of times. The rearrangement links TRBV29-1 to TRBJ2-7; a weak D match, TRBD2 (6 bases). The V gene lost 7 bases and the J gene lost 3 bases, with 10 bases spanning the gap. Germline values: CDR1 SQVTM, CDR2 ANQGSEA. This CDR3 has 11 amino acids. The CDR3 DNA reads TGCAGCGCCGGGGAGGACTACGAGCAGTACTTC. It is translated as CSAGEDYEQYF.

The chain carries TRBV7-9 and TRBJ1-2, with D possibly being TRBD1 (5 bases). The CDR3 consists of 13 residues. Deletions cut 0 bases from V and 7 bases from J, with 9 bases between. CDR1 and CDR2 (germline): SEHNR, FQNEAQ (reference sequence). The CDR3 sequence: CASSLAGVSGYTF. CDR3 DNA: TGTGCCAGCAGCTTAGCAGGGGTTAGTGGCTACACCTTC.

The chain links TRBV7-9 to TRBJ2-3; 7 bases are a match to TRBD2. Germline lookup yields CDR1 SEHNR and CDR2 FQNEAQ (reference sequence). There are 16 residues in the CDR3. With 5 bases clipped from V and 4 bases from J, the junction kept 12 bases outside the gene matches. The CDR3 reads CASSLRVSGTADTQYF. The CDR3, as DNA: TGTGCCAGCAGCCTCCGTGTCAGCGGGACTGCAGATACGCAGTATTTT.